The T cell receptor (beta chain) under discussion was sequenced for a study of STAT5B mutations in CD4+ large granular lymphocyte leukemia. Using immunoSEQ multiplex PCR, the repertoire was profiled, and TCRdb retains in-frame clones only, with some absent. The data show about 30,000 clones, approximately 79% seen once. The CDR3 sequence is 17 residues long. Per germline, CDR1 MNHNS and CDR2 SASEGT. J lost 0 bases, V lost 1 base, and 3 bases had no gene match. The rearrangement links TRBV6-1 to TRBJ2-4; TRBD2 matches 10 bases. The sequencing sample was made of CD4+ T cells from blood buffy coats. The receptor was derived from a human donor in good health. The CDR3 protein is CASSEGLAGRAKNIQYF. CDR3 DNA: TGTGCCAGCAGTGAAGGACTAGCGGGTAGAGCCAAAAACATTCAGTACTTC.